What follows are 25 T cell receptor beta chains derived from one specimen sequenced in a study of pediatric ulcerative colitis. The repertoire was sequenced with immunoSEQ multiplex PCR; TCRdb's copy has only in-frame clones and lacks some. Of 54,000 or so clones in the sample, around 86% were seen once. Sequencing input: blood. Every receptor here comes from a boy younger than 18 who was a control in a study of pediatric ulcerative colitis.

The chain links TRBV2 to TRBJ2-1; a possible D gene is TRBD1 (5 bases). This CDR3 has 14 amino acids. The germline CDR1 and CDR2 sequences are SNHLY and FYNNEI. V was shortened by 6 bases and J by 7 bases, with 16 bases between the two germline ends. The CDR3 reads CASRIEQGENEQFF. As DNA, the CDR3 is TGTGCCAGCAGGATTGAGCAGGGCGAAAATGAGCAGTTCTTC.

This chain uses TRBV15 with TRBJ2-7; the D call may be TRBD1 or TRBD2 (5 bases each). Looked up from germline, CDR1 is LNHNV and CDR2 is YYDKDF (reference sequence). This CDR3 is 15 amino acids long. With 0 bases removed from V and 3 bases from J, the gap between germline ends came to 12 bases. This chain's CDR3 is CATSRDSEGIYEQYF. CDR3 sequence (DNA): TGTGCCACCAGCAGAGATAGTGAGGGGATCTACGAGCAGTACTTC. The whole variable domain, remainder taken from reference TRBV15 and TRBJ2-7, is DAMVIQNPRYQVTQFGKPVTLSCSQTLNHNVMYWYQQKSSQAPKLLFHYYDKDFNNEADTPDNFQSRRPNTSFCFLDIRSPGLGDTAMYLCATSRDSEGIYEQYFGPGTRLTVT.

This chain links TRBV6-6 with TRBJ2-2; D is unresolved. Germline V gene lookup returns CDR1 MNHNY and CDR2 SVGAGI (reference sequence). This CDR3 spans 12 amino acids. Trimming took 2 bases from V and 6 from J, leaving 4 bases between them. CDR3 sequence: CASSYIAGELFF. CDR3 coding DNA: TGTGCCAGCAGTTACATCGCCGGGGAGCTGTTTTTT.

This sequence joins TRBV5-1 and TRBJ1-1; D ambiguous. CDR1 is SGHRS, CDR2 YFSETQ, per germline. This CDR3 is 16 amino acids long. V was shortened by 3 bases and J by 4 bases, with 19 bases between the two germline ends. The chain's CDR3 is CASSSGGLLRGTEAFF. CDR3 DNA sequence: TGCGCCAGCAGCTCGGGTGGGTTGTTACGGGGCACTGAAGCTTTCTTT.

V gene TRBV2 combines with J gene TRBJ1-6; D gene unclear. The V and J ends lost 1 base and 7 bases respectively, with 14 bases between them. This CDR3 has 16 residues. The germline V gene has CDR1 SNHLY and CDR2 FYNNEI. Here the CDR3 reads CASSEGVTAANSPLHF. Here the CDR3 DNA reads TGTGCCAGCAGTGAAGGGGTAACAGCGGCCAATTCACCCCTCCACTTT.

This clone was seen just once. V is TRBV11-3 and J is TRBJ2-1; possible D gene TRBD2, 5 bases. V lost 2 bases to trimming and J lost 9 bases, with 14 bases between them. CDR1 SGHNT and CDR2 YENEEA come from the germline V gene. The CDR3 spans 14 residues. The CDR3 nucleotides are TGTGCCAGCAGCTTACGAGGGTTAATAGGTGAGCAGTTCTTC. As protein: CASSLRGLIGEQFF.

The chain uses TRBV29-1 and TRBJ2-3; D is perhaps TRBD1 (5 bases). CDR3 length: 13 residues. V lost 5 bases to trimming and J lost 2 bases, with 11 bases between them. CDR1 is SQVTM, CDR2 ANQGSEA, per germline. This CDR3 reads CSVSGPVTDTQYF. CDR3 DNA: TGCAGCGTTTCAGGGCCCGTCACAGATACGCAGTATTTT.

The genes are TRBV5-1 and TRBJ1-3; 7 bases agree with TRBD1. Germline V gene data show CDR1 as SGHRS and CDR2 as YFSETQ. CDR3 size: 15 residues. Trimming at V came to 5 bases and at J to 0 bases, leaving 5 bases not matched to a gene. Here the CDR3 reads CASSVRTGSGNTIYF. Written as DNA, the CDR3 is TGCGCCAGCAGTGTCCGGACAGGCTCTGGAAACACCATATATTTT. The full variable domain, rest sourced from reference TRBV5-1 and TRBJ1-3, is KAGVTQTPRYLIKTRGQQVTLSCSPISGHRSVSWYQQTPGQGLQFLFEYFSETQRNKGNFPGRFSGRQFSNSRSEMNVSTLELGDSALYLCASSVRTGSGNTIYFGEGSWLTVV.

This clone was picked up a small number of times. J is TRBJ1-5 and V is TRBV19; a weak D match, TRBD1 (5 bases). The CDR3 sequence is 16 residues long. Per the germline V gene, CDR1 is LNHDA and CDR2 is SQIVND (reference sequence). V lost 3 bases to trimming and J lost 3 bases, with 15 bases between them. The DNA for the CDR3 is TGTGCCAGTAGTATGTATCGGGGCGAAGCCAATCAGCCCCAGCATTTT. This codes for CASSMYRGEANQPQHF. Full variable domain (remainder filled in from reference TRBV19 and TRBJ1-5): DGGITQSPKYLFRKEGQNVTLSCEQNLNHDAMYWYRQDPGQGLRLIYYSQIVNDFQKGDIAEGYSVSREKKESFPLTVTSAQKNPTAFYLCASSMYRGEANQPQHFGDGTRLSIL.

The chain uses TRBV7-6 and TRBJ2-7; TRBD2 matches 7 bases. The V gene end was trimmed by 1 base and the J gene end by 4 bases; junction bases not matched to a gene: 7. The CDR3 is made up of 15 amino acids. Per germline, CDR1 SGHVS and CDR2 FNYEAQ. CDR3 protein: CASSLEGGPLYEQYF. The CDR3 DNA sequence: TGTGCCAGCAGCTTAGAGGGAGGGCCACTATACGAGCAGTACTTC.

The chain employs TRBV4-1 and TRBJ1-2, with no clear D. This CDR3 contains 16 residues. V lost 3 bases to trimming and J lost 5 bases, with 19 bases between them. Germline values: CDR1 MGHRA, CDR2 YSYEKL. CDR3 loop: CASSHPGGVAFYGYTF. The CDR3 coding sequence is TGCGCCAGCAGCCATCCGGGCGGGGTCGCATTTTATGGCTACACCTTC.

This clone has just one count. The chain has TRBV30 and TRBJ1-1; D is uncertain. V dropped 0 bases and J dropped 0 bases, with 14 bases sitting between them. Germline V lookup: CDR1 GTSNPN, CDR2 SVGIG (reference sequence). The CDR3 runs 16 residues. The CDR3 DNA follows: TGTGCCTGGAGTGTTTACCTCCGGGGTATGAACACTGAAGCTTTCTTT. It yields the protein CAWSVYLRGMNTEAFF.

The CDR3 DNA is TGTGCCAGCAGCTTTGGCGGGGGCGACGGCACAGATACGCAGTATTTT. This encodes CASSFGGGDGTDTQYF. This chain uses TRBV7-3 with TRBJ2-3; a weak D match, TRBD2 (7 bases). The CDR3 has 16 residues. Looked up from germline, CDR1 is SGHTA and CDR2 is FQGTGA. The V and J ends lost 3 bases and 1 base respectively, with 14 bases between them.

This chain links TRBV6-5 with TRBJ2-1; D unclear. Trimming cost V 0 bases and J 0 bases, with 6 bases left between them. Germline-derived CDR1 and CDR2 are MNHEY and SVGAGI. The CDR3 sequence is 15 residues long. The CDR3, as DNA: TGTGCCAGCAGTTACTCCGGCAACTCCTACAATGAGCAGTTCTTC. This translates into CASSYSGNSYNEQFF.

The CDR3 DNA reads TGCAGCGTTGAAGATCCTCGGCGGACAGGGCTGGCCTATGGCTACACCTTC. It translates to CSVEDPRRTGLAYGYTF. This rearrangement joins TRBV29-1 to TRBJ1-2, with 8 bases matching TRBD1. CDR3 length equals 17 residues. V gave up 0 bases and J gave up 4 bases; unmatched junction bases: 13. CDR1 and CDR2 from the germline V gene are SQVTM and ANQGSEA. Filled out from reference TRBV29-1 and TRBJ1-2, the complete variable domain reads SAVISQKPSRDICQRGTSLTIQCQVDSQVTMMFWYRQQPGQSLTLIATANQGSEATYESGFVIDKFPISRPNLTFSTLTVSNMSPEDSSIYLCSVEDPRRTGLAYGYTFGSGTRLTVV.

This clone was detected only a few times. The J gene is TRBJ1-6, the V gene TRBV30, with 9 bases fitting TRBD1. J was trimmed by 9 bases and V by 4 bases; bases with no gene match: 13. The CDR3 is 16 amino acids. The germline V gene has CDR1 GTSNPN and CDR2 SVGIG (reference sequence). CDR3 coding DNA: TGTGCCTGGACTACCGGTGGGGGACAGGGATTTTCACCCCTCCACTTT. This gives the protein CAWTTGGGQGFSPLHF.

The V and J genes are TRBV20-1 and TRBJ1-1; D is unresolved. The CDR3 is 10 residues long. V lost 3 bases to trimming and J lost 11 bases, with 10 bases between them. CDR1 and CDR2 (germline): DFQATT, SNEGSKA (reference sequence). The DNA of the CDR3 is TGCAGTGCTAGGACTAGGTTGGCTTTCTTT. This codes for CSARTRLAFF.

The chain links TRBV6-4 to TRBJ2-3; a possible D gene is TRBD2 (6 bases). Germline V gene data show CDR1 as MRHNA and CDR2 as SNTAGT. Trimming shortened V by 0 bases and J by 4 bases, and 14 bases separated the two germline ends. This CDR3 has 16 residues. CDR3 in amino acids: CASSDSGGEGADTQYF. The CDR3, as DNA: TGTGCCAGCAGTGACTCGGGGGGTGAGGGTGCAGATACGCAGTATTTT.

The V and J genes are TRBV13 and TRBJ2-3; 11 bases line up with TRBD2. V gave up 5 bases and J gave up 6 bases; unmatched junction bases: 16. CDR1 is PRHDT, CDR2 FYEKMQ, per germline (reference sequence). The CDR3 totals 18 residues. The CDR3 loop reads CASSVYTGTSGREDTQYF. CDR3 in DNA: TGTGCCAGCAGCGTATACACCGGGACTAGCGGCCGAGAGGATACGCAGTATTTT.

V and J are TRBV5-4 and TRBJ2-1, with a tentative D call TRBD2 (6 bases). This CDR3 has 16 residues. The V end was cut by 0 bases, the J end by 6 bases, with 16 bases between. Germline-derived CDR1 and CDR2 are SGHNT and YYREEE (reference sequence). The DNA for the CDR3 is TGTGCCAGCAGCTTGGCCAGGAGGGCCGACGCCAATGAGCAGTTCTTC. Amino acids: CASSLARRADANEQFF. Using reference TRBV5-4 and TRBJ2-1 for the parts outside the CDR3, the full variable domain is ETGVTQSPTHLIKTRGQQVTLRCSSQSGHNTVSWYQQALGQGPQFIFQYYREEENGRGNFPPRFSGLQFPNYSSELNVNALELDDSALYLCASSLARRADANEQFFGPGTRLTVL.

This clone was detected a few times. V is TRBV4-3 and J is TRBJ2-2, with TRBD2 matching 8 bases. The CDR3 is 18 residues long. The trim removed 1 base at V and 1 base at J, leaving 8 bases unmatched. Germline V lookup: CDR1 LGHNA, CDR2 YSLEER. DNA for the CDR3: TGCGCCAGCAGCCAAGGCCTATCGGGACTAGGGAACACCGGGGAGCTGTTTTTT. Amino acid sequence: CASSQGLSGLGNTGELFF.

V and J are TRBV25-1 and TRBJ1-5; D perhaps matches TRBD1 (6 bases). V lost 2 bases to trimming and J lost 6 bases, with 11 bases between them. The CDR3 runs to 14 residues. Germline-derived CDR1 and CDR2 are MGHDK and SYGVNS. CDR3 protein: CASSERQASQPQHF. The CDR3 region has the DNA TGTGCCAGCAGTGAACGACAGGCTAGTCAGCCCCAGCATTTT.

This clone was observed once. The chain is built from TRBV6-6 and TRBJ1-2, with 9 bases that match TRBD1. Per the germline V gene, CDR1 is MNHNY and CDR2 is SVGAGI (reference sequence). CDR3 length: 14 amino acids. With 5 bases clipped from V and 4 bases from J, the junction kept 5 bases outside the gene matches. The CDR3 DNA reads TGTGCCAGCAGTACGCAGACAGGGGGCTATGGCTACACCTTC. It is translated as CASSTQTGGYGYTF.

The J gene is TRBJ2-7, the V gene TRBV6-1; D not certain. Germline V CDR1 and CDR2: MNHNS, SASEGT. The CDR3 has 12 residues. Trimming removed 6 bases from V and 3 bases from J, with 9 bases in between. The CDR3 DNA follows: TGTGCCAGCAGCGCCGACGGCTACGAGCAGTACTTC. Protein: CASSADGYEQYF.

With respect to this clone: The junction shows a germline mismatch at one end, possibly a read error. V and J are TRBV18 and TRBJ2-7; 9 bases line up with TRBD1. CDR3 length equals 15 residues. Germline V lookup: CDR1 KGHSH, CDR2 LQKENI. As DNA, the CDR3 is TGTGCCAGCTCACCTGCCGGGACAGGGTCCTCCGAGCAGTACTTC. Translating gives CASSPAGTGSSEQYF.